These T cell receptor beta chains were read from a single sample in a study of T cells in localized non-small cell lung cancer. The assay was immunoSEQ multiplex PCR, and TCRdb's table has in-frame clones only and misses some. This sample has nearly 25,000 clones, with approximately 92% found just once. The material sequenced was peripheral blood, taken before any cancer treatment. Receptors originate from a man aged 40 to 70 with stage III squamous cell lung carcinoma. Both conserved end residues are part of each CDR3. The order of the fields is V gene, J gene, CDR3 protein.

>TRBV11-2|TRBJ1-2
CASSLRLLGDYGYTF
>TRBV9|TRBJ2-1
CASSAKLAGEVNEQFF
>TRBV6-5|TRBJ2-7
CASRTRTGYEQYF
>TRBV27|TRBJ1-2
CASSLAGNYGYTF
>TRBV28|TRBJ2-1
CASSPGTSSYNEQFF
>TRBV28|TRBJ2-1
CASTPPGTPQFF
>TRBV28|TRBJ1-2
CASRRQGSPYGYTF
>TRBV28|TRBJ1-2
CASSLDLGSYGYTF
>TRBV11-3|TRBJ2-3
CASSSTTRHSMQYF
>TRBV14|TRBJ2-3
CASSQDLASGRSDTQYF